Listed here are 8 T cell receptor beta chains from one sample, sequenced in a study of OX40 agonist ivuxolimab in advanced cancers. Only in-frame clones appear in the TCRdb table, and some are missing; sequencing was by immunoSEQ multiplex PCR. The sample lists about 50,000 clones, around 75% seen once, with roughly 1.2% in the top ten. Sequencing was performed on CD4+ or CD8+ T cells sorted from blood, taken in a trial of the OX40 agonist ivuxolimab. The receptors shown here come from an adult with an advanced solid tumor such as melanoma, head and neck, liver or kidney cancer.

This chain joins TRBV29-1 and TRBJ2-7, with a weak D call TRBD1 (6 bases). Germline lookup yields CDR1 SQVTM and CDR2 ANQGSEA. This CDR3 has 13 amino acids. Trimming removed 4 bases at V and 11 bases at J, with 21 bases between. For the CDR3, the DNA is TGCAGCGTTGGAGGACAGCCGGCCCCGTCTGAGTACTTC. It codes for CSVGGQPAPSEYF.

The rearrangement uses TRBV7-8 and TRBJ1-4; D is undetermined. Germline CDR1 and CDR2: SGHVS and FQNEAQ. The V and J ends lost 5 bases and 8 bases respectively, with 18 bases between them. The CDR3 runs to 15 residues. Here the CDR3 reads CASSRGRAGDEKLFF. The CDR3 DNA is TGTGCCAGCAGCAGAGGTCGGGCAGGAGACGAAAAACTGTTTTTT.

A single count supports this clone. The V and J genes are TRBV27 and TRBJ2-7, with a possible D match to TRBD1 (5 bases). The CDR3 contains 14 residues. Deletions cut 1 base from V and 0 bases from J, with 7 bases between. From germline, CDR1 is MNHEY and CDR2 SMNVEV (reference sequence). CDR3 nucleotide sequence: TGTGCCAGCAGTTTATGGGGCAGCTCCTACGAGCAGTACTTC. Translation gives CASSLWGSSYEQYF.

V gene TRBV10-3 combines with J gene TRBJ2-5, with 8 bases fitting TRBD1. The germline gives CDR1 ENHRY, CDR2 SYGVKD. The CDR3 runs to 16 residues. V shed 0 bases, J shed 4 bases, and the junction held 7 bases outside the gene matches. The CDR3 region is CAISESPYGTGETQYF. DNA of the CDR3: TGTGCCATCAGTGAGTCCCCATACGGGACAGGAGAGACCCAGTACTTC.

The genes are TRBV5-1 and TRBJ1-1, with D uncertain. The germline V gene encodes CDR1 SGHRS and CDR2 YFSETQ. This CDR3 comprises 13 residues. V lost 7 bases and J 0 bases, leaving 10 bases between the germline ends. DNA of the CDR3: TGCGCCAGCTCTAACCAGTTGAACACTGAAGCTTTCTTT. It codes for CASSNQLNTEAFF.

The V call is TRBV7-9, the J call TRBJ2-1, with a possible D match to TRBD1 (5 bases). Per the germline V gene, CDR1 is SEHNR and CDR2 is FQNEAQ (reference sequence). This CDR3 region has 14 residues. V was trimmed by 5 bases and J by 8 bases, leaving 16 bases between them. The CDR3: CASSNGGQTDEQFF. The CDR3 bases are TGTGCCAGCAGCAATGGTGGACAAACAGATGAGCAGTTCTTC.

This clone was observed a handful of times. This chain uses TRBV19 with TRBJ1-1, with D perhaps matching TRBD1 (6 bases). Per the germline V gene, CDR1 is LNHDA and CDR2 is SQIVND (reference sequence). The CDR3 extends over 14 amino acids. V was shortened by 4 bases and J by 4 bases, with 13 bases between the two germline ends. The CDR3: CASSTGAMTTEAFF. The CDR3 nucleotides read TGTGCCAGTAGTACAGGGGCTATGACCACTGAAGCTTTCTTT.

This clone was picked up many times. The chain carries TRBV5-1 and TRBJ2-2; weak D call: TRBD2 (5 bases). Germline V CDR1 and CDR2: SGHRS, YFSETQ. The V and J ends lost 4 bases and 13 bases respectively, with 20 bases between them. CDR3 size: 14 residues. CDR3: CASSLLGPSYGLFF. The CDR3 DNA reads TGCGCCAGCAGCCTACTAGGGCCTTCCTATGGGCTGTTTTTT. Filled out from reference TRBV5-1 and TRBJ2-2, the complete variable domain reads KAGVTQTPRYLIKTRGQQVTLSCSPISGHRSVSWYQQTPGQGLQFLFEYFSETQRNKGNFPGRFSGRQFSNSRSEMNVSTLELGDSALYLCASSLLGPSYGLFFGEGSRLTVL.